This T cell receptor beta chain derives from a study of cytomegalovirus exposure and HLA in healthy donors. Whole-study results and caveats: That first-cohort TCR clusters tended to co-occur in the approximately 110 validation repertoires was found in a later analysis. The majority of TCR sequences were rare, yet some public TCRs appeared in many donors. It was approximately 150 TCR beta chains that were listed as cytomegalovirus-associated. In vitro assays verified that a few CMV-associated chains recognized CMV antigens specifically.

The CDR3 runs to 15 residues. V gave up 4 bases and J gave up 1 base; unmatched junction bases: 4. CDR1 is LNHDA and CDR2 is SQIVND in the germline V gene (reference sequence). Profiling relied on immunoSEQ multiplex PCR, and the TCRdb table lists in-frame clones only, not all of them. The sample holds roughly 280,000 clones, 65% to 90% seen once. About this clone: The antigen remains undetermined.

The chain joins TRBV19 to TRBJ1-1; 9 bases match TRBD1. This receptor was obtained from a woman under 30 in good health and CMV-seronegative. Sequencing was carried out using PBMCs. DNA of the CDR3: TGTGCCAGTAGTACCTTGACAGGGGGGAACACTGAAGCTTTCTTT. It translates to CASSTLTGGNTEAFF.